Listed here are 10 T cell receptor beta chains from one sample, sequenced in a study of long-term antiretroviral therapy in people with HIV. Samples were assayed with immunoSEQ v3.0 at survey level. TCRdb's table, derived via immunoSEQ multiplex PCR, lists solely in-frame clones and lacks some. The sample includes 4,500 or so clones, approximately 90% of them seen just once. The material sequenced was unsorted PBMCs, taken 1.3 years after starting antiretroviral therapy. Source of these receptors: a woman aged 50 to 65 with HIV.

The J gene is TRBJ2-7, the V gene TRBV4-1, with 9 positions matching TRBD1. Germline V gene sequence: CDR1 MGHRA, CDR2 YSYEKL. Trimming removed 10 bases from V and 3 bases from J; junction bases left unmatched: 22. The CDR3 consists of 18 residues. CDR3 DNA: TGCGCCATCACTCTGAATGCCACCGGGACAGGGAAGGTCTACGAGCAGTACGTC. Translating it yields CAITLNATGTGKVYEQYV.

The CDR3 loop is CASSLTQTGWGAFFNTEAFF. The CDR3 DNA reads TGTGCCAGCAGCCTTACCCAGACAGGGTGGGGGGCCTTTTTTAACACTGAAGCTTTCTTT. The chain carries TRBV28 and TRBJ1-1; TRBD1 aligns across 7 bases. V lost 6 bases to trimming and J lost 2 bases; unmatched junction nucleotides: 24. The CDR3 is 20 amino acids. From germline, CDR1 is MDHEN and CDR2 SYDVKM. Using reference TRBV28 and TRBJ1-1 for the parts outside the CDR3, the full variable domain is DVKVTQSSRYLVKRTGEKVFLECVQDMDHENMFWYRQDPGLGLRLIYFSYDVKMKEKGDIPEGYSVSREKKERFSLILESASTNQTSMYLCASSLTQTGWGAFFNTEAFFGQGTRLTVV.

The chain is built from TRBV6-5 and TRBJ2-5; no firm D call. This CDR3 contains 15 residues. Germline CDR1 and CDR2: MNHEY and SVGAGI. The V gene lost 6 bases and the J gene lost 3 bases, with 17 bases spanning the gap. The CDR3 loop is CASSARTAGKETQYF. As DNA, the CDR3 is TGTGCCAGCAGCGCGCGGACGGCTGGAAAAGAGACCCAGTACTTC.

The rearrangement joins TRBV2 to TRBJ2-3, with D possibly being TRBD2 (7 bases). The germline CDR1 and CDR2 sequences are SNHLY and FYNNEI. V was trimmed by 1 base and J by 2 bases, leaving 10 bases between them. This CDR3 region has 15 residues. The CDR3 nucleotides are TGTGCCAGCAGTGAAGTGGCGGGGGCCACAGATACGCAGTATTTT. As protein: CASSEVAGATDTQYF.

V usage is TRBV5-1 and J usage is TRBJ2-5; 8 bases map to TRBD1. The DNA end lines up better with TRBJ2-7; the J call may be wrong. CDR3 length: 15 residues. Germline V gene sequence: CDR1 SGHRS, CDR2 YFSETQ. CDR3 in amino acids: CASSQNPQGGYEQYF. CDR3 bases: TGCGCCAGCAGCCAAAACCCACAGGGGGGCTACGAGCAGTACTTC.

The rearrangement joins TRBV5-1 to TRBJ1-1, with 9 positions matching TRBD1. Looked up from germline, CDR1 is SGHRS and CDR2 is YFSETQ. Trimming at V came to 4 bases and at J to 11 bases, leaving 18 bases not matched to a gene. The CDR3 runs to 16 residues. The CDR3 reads CASSLEISGQGGWAFF. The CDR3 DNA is TGCGCCAGCAGCCTTGAGATTTCGGGACAGGGTGGCTGGGCTTTCTTT. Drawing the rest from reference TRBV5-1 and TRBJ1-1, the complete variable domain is KAGVTQTPRYLIKTRGQQVTLSCSPISGHRSVSWYQQTPGQGLQFLFEYFSETQRNKGNFPGRFSGRQFSNSRSEMNVSTLELGDSALYLCASSLEISGQGGWAFFGQGTRLTVV.

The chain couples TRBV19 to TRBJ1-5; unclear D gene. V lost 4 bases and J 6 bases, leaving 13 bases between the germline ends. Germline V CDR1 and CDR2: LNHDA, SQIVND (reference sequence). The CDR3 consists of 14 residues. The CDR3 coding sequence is TGTGCCAGTAGTAATCGCCGGGGAAGTCAGCCCCAGCATTTT. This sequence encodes CASSNRRGSQPQHF.

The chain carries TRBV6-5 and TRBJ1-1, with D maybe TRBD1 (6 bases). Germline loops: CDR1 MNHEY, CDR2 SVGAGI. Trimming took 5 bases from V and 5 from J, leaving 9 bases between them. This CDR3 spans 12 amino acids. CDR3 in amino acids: CASSRGRTEAFF. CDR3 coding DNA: TGTGCCAGCAGTAGGGGGAGGACTGAAGCTTTCTTT.

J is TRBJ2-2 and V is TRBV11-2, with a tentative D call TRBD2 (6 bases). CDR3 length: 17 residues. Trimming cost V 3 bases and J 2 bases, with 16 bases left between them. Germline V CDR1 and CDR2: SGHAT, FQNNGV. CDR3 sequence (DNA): TGTGCCAGCAGCTTCGGGTTAGGACTACTTAACACCGGGGAGCTGTTTTTT. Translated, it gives CASSFGLGLLNTGELFF.

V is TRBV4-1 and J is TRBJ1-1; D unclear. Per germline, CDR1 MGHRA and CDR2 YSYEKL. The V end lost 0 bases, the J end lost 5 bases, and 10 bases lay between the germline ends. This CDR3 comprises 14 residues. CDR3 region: CASSQEAVRTEAFF. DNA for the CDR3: TGCGCCAGCAGCCAAGAAGCGGTTAGGACTGAAGCTTTCTTT.